This T cell receptor beta chain is drawn from a study of T cell changes during pregnancy in multiple sclerosis. This clone appeared a single time. Here immunoSEQ multiplex PCR was the method, and the copy in TCRdb shows in-frame clones only, minus some. The data show tens of thousands of clones, about nine tenths seen once. V was cut by 3 bases and J by 3 bases, with 10 bases left in between. Germline V gene data show CDR1 as SGDLS and CDR2 as YYNGEE. This CDR3 contains 14 residues. The material was peripheral blood, obtained in the third trimester of pregnancy. The origin of this receptor is a female donor in good health, enrolled as a control in a pregnancy study. The chain is built from TRBV9 and TRBJ2-1; D gene ambiguous. CDR3 amino acids: CASSGLENYNEQFF. DNA of the CDR3: TGTGCCAGCAGCGGGTTAGAAAACTACAATGAGCAGTTCTTC. The full variable domain, with the rest looked up from reference TRBV9 and TRBJ2-1, is DSGVTQTPKHLITATGQRVTLRCSPRSGDLSVYWYQQSLDQGLQFLIQYYNGEERAKGNILERFSAQQFPDLHSELNLSSLELGDSALYFCASSGLENYNEQFFGPGTRLTVL.